This T cell receptor beta chain stems from a study of response to subunit inactivated influenza vaccine. Comments on this clonotype: Its specificity is not known.

TCRdb ran MiXCR on the RT-PCR reads and lists one entry per CDR3 protein. Among more than 700,000 distinct CDR3 sequences, approximately 22% were seen once, and the ten largest hold roughly 10%. Regarding the study as a whole: New T cells are recruited in small numbers by each seasonal influenza vaccination, according to the authors' suggestion.

V lost 5 bases and J 3 bases, leaving 11 bases between the germline ends. There are 14 residues in the CDR3. Germline V gives CDR1 SGHRS, CDR2 YFSETQ. The specimen comprised PBMCs from blood, sampled around 5 days after vaccination. This sequence was found in a man aged 50-59 years who received an inactivated influenza vaccine. The chain couples TRBV5-1 to TRBJ2-2; D gene unclear. In DNA form, the CDR3 reads TGCGCCAGCAGACTGGAGAGTTACACCGGGGAGCTGTTTTTT. Translating gives CASRLESYTGELFF.